What follows describes a single TCR beta chain. Seattle's cohort entered during active infection and was followed longitudinally. Original data processing: From reference gene primer amplification, estimates of nucleated cell counts were derived. Profiled with immunoSEQ multiplex PCR; TCRdb holds only in-frame clones, not every one. The V and J calls and clone size come from that table; D and trimming were worked out from the DNA. The table has around 150,000 clones, around 93% seen once. The entry originates in a study of blood T cell repertoires in COVID-19. The wider study: The United States, Italy and Spain provided the acute and convalescent COVID-19 samples. PBMCs, B-cell-depleted T cells, or T cells were the source of the cDNA or gDNA that made up the material.

The CDR3 is made up of 13 amino acids. Germline loops: CDR1 PRHDT, CDR2 FYEKMQ (reference sequence). The V end lost 3 bases, the J end lost 0 bases, and 3 bases lay between the germline ends. The genes are TRBV13 and TRBJ2-1; no firm D call. The sequenced material came from peripheral blood. This sequence originates from a man aged 30 to 45 with COVID-19, enrolled during active disease. In DNA, the CDR3 is TGTGCCAGCAGCTTTAACTCCTACAATGAGCAGTTCTTC. It encodes CASSFNSYNEQFF.